The subject of this entry is one T cell receptor (beta chain). No antigen is known for it. There are no base qualities to consult, and no much larger clone falls within one base. The data are from a study of response to subunit inactivated influenza vaccine (dated by TCRdb to about 2018). Notes on the research overall: Deep quantitative T cell receptor repertoire profiling was used in the study to track responses to a trivalent subunit inactivated influenza vaccine. The research as a whole found: The authors suggested that each seasonal influenza vaccination may recruit only a limited number of new T cells.

Libraries were made using RT-PCR. Sequencing used an Illumina HiSeq 2500. The raw public data were reprocessed by TCRdb itself: fastp quality trimming at Q25, MiXCR clonotype calling, in-frame beta chains only. Merged by CDR3 protein, the rows form single entries marked with the most common genes and DNA. The sample includes 700,000 to 800,000 distinct CDR3 sequences, with about 18% observed a single time. The top ten hold approximately 10% of the sample. The CDR1 and CDR2 encoded by the germline V gene (reference sequence) are MNHEY and SMNVEV. Including cysteine and phenylalanine, the CDR3 has 16 amino acids. Only the CDR3 DNA stays, 48 bases, in frame from base 1. Between the V and J ends, shortened by 6 bases and 0 bases respectively, the junction contains 15 bases.

The clonotype comes from a man aged 50-60 years who received an inactivated influenza vaccine. Donor details come from another sample of the same person, matched by shared clones. The chain uses TRBV27 and TRBJ1-5; the D gene identity is not certain. The sequenced sample was PBMCs from blood, obtained 5 to 6 days after vaccination. The CDR3 here reads CASSSAGMTSNQPQHF. The DNA reads TGTGCCAGCAGCTCGGCCGGGATGACTAGCAATCAGCCCCAGCATTTT.